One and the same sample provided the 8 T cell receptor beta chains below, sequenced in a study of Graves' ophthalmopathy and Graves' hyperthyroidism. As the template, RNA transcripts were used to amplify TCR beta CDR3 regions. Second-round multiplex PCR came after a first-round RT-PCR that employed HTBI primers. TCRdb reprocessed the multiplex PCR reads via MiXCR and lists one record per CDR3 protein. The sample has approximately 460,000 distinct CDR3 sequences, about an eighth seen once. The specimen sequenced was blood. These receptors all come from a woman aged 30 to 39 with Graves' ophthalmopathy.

In nucleotides, the CDR3 is TGTGCCTGGAGTGAGGCAGGTCAAGTCGGGGAGCTGTTTTTT. Translated: CAWSEAGQVGELFF. J is TRBJ2-2 and V is TRBV30; D unresolved. V was shortened by 1 base and J by 7 bases, with 13 bases between the two germline ends. Germline lookup yields CDR1 GTSNPN and CDR2 SVGIG (reference sequence). The CDR3 runs to 14 residues.

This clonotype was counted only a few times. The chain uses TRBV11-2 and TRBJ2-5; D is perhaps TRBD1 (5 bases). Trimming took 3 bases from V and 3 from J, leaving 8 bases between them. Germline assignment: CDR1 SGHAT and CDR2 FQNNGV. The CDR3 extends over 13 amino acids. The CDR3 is CASSFGHKETQYF. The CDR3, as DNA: TGTGCCAGCAGCTTCGGACATAAAGAGACCCAGTACTTC.

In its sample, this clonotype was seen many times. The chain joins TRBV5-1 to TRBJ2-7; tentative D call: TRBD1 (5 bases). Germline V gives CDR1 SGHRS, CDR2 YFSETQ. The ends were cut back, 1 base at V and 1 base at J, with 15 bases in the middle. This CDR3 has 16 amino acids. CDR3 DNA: TGCGCCAGCAGCTTGCCTAAGGGGATTGAGTCCTACGAGCAGTACTTC. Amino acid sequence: CASSLPKGIESYEQYF.

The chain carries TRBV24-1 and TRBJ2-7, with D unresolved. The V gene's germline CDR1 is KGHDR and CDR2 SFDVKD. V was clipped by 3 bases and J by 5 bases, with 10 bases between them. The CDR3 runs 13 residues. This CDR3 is CATSDPPSHEQYF. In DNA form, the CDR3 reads TGTGCCACCAGTGATCCCCCTTCCCACGAGCAGTACTTC.

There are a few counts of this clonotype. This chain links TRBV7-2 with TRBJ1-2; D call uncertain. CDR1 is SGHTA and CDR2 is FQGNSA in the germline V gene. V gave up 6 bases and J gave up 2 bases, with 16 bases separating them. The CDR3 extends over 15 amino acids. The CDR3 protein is CASRPDGIRNYGYTF. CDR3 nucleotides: TGTGCCAGCAGACCGGACGGGATCCGAAACTATGGCTACACCTTC.

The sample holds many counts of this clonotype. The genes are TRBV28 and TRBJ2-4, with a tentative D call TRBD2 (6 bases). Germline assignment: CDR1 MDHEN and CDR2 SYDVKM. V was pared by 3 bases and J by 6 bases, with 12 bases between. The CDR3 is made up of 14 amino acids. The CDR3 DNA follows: TGTGCCAGCAGTTTTCCCGGGAGTTCAAACATTCAGTACTTC. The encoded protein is CASSFPGSSNIQYF. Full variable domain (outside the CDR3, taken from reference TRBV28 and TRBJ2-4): DVKVTQSSRYLVKRTGEKVFLECVQDMDHENMFWYRQDPGLGLRLIYFSYDVKMKEKGDIPEGYSVSREKKERFSLILESASTNQTSMYLCASSFPGSSNIQYFGAGTRLSVL.

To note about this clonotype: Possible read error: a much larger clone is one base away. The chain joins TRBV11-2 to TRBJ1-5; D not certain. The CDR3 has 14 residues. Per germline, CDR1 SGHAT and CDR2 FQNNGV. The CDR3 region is CSSSPHGRNQPQHF. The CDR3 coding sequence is TGTTCCAGCAGCCCCCACGGGCGCAATCAGCCCCAGCATTTT.

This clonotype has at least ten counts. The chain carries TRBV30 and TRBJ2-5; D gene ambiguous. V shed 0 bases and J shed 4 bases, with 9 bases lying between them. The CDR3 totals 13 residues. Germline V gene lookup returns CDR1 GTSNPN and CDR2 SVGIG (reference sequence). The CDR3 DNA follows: TGTGCCTGGAGTGTAGCAGTTCGAGAGACCCAGTACTTC. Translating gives CAWSVAVRETQYF. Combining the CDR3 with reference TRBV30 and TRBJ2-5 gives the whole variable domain SQTIHQWPATLVQPVGSPLSLECTVEGTSNPNLYWYRQAAGRGLQLLFYSVGIGQISSEVPQNLSASRPQDRQFILSSKKLLLSDSGFYLCAWSVAVRETQYFGPGTRLLVL.